A single sample gave rise to the 13 T cell receptor beta chains below, sequenced in a study of blood T cell repertoires in COVID-19 (dated by TCRdb to 2020 to 2021). Library method: the immunoSEQ multiplex PCR assay. In TCRdb, the immuneACCESS table is reduced to in-frame sequences with V and J assigned. These tables do not hold every clone; where another copy was compared, an unresolved V gene accounts for under half, and the others remain unexplained. This sample has over 350,000 clones in its table, and about nine tenths of those were observed once. The ten most abundant clones make up over 0.7% of the sample. Sequenced: PBMCs or T cells enriched from blood (not recorded which). All receptors come from a woman aged 40 to 55 who had been exposed to COVID-19.

This chain uses TRBV11-2 with TRBJ1-3; D call uncertain. Germline CDR1 is SGHAT and CDR2 is FQNNGV. V was clipped by 5 bases and J by 1 base, with 21 bases between them. CDR3 size: 18 residues. CDR3 protein: CASSTLPFGVTSGNTIYF. CDR3 in DNA: TGTGCCAGCAGCACTCTCCCCTTCGGAGTAACGTCTGGAAACACCATATATTTT.

V is TRBV14 and J is TRBJ1-2; 9 nucleotides align to TRBD1. CDR3 length equals 15 residues. V shed 2 bases, J shed 8 bases, and the junction held 9 bases outside the gene matches. The V gene's germline CDR1 is SGHDN and CDR2 FVKESK. As DNA, the CDR3 is TGTGCCAGCAGCCAAATACCGGGACAGGGTCGAGGCTACACCTTC. Residues: CASSQIPGQGRGYTF.

This clone was recorded only once. This chain connects TRBV5-6 to TRBJ1-4; no reliable D call. V lost 1 base and J 8 bases, leaving 6 bases between the germline ends. Germline loops: CDR1 SGHDT, CDR2 YYEEEE. The CDR3 spans 12 residues. CDR3 DNA: TGTGCCAGCAGCTTGCCCCGGGAAAAACTGTTTTTT. Residues: CASSLPREKLFF.

The V gene is TRBV3-1 (or the pseudogene TRBV3-2), the J gene TRBJ1-2, with D perhaps matching TRBD1 (5 bases). V lost 5 bases and J lost 4, with 14 bases in between. This CDR3 comprises 14 residues. CDR1 is LGHDT, CDR2 YNNKEL, per germline (reference sequence). The CDR3 loop reads CASSSGMGSYGYTF. As DNA, the CDR3 is TGTGCCAGCAGCTCAGGGATGGGAAGCTATGGCTACACCTTC.

V and J are TRBV10-3 and TRBJ2-4; weak D call: TRBD1 (6 bases). Trimming shortened V by 6 bases and J by 8 bases, and 14 bases separated the two germline ends. Per germline, CDR1 ENHRY and CDR2 SYGVKD. The CDR3 is 13 amino acids. CDR3 sequence: CAISQGMSDIQYF. The DNA of the CDR3 is TGTGCCATCAGCCAGGGGATGTCGGACATTCAGTACTTC.

About this clone: Other DNA variants within this sample encode the same CDR3. This chain joins TRBV24-1 and TRBJ1-2; 9 bases agree with TRBD1. The germline V gene has CDR1 KGHDR and CDR2 SFDVKD. The V segment lost 3 bases and the J segment 8 bases; nucleotides outside the gene matches: 6. The CDR3 spans 14 residues. The CDR3 protein is CATSDLGQGGGYTF. The CDR3 bases are TGTGCCACCAGTGATCTGGGACAGGGCGGGGGCTACACCTTC.

The rearrangement links TRBV28 to TRBJ1-2; 7 bases agree with TRBD1. From germline, CDR1 is MDHEN and CDR2 SYDVKM. The CDR3 is 14 amino acids. V lost 6 bases and J lost 0; bases outside the gene matches: 4. CDR3 loop: CASRVGQTNYGYTF. Written as DNA, the CDR3 is TGTGCCAGCAGGGTGGGACAGACTAACTATGGCTACACCTTC.

This chain's CDR3 is CAWGLGAPSGNTIYF. The CDR3 nucleotides read TGTGCCTGGGGGCTTGGGGCTCCCTCTGGAAACACCATATATTTT. The chain combines TRBV30 with TRBJ1-3; possible D gene TRBD1, 5 bases. V lost 5 bases, J lost 0 bases, and 14 bases lay in between. The CDR3 sequence is 15 residues long. Germline V gene sequence: CDR1 GTSNPN, CDR2 SVGIG (reference sequence).

This chain uses TRBV25-1 with TRBJ1-2, with 7 bases fitting TRBD1. Per germline, CDR1 MGHDK and CDR2 SYGVNS. The CDR3 spans 16 residues. Unmatched junction bases numbered 15, after V lost 7 bases and J lost 4 bases. This CDR3 is CASTPRGKGASYGYTF. In DNA, the CDR3 is TGTGCCAGCACCCCCCGGGGGAAGGGGGCGAGCTATGGCTACACCTTC.

The rearrangement joins TRBV9 to TRBJ2-5; maybe TRBD2 (6 bases). From germline, CDR1 is SGDLS and CDR2 YYNGEE. The CDR3 length is 15 residues. V was clipped by 2 bases and J by 4 bases, with 15 bases between them. The CDR3 nucleotides are TGTGCCAGCAGCGTCGGTTTAGGAGGGCGAGAGACCCAGTACTTC. This sequence encodes CASSVGLGGRETQYF.

The CDR3 region has the DNA TGCGCCAGCAGCCTCTACTCCCGGGGGAGAAGGGACGAGCAGTACTTC. This encodes CASSLYSRGRRDEQYF. This chain links TRBV4-1 with TRBJ2-7; possible D gene TRBD2, 6 bases. Germline-derived CDR1 and CDR2 are MGHRA and YSYEKL. V shed 4 bases and J shed 5 bases, with 21 bases lying between them. The CDR3 spans 16 residues.

The gene calls are TRBV5-1 and TRBJ2-2, with TRBD2 matching 8 bases. The J segment lost 2 bases and the V segment lost 1 base, leaving 1 base of the junction unmatched. From germline, CDR1 is SGHRS and CDR2 YFSETQ. The CDR3 length is 15 residues. CDR3 sequence: CASSLIAGNTGELFF. CDR3 sequence (DNA): TGCGCCAGCAGCTTGATAGCGGGAAACACCGGGGAGCTGTTTTTT.

The V and J genes are TRBV29-1 and TRBJ1-1; perhaps TRBD1 as D (6 bases). CDR3 length: 14 amino acids. Germline V gives CDR1 SQVTM, CDR2 ANQGSEA. V was cut by 7 bases and J by 1 base, with 16 bases left in between. CDR3 DNA: TGCAGCGCCGGGGGGGGCTCCCGGAACACTGAAGCTTTCTTT. Residues: CSAGGGSRNTEAFF.